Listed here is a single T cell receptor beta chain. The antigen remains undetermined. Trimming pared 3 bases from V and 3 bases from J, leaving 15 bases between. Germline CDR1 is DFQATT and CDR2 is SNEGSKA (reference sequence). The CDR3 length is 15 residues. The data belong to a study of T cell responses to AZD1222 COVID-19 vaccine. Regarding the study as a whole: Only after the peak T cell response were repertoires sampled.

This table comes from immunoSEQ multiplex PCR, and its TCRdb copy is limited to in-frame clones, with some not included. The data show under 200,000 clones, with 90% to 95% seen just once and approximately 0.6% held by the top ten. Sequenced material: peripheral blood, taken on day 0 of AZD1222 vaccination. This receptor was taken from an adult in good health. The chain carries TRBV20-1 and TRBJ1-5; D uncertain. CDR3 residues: CSASSLDLTNQPQHF. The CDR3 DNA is TGCAGTGCTAGTTCTTTGGACCTTACCAATCAGCCCCAGCATTTT.